This T cell receptor (beta chain) was recorded in a study of T cell responses to AZD1222 COVID-19 vaccine. Clones were sequenced by immunoSEQ multiplex PCR, and TCRdb holds only the in-frame ones, with some missing. The sample records about 84,000 clones, around nine tenths being singletons. This clone was seen once. The antigen is unknown. Whole-study findings and limits: Spike was spanned by vaccine-associated CD4 TCRs, which were dominant at 160-218 and 743-854.

There are 18 residues in the CDR3. The V gene end was trimmed by 1 base and the J gene end by 0 bases; junction bases not matched to a gene: 10. Germline CDR1 and CDR2: LGHNA and YNFKEQ. This sequence joins TRBV4-2 and TRBJ2-7; 9 bases are shared with TRBD2. The sample consisted of peripheral blood, taken 28 days after the second AZD1222 dose. This TCR came from an adult who received the AZD1222 COVID-19 vaccine. The CDR3 loop reads CASSQGRLAGRSSYEQYF. DNA of the CDR3: TGTGCCAGCAGCCAAGGTCGGCTAGCGGGGAGGAGCTCCTACGAGCAGTACTTC.